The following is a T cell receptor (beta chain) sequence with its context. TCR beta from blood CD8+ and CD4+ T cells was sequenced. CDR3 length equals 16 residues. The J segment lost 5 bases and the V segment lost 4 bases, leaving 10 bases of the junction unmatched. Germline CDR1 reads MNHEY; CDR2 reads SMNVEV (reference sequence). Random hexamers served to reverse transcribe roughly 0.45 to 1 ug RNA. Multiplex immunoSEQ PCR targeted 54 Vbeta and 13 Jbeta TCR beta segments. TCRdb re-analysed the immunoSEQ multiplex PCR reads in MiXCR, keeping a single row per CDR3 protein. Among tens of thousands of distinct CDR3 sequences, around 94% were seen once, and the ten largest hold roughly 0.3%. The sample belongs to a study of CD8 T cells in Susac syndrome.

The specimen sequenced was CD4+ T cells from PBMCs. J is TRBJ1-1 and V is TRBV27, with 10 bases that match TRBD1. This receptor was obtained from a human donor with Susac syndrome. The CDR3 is CASSSTRTGGRTEAFF. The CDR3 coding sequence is TGTGCCAGCAGTTCAACCCGGACAGGGGGTCGGACTGAAGCTTTCTTT.